This record concerns one T cell receptor (beta chain) sequence. Clones were sequenced by immunoSEQ multiplex PCR, and TCRdb holds only the in-frame ones, with some missing. This table holds over 150,000 clones, 80% to 90% found once. The record originates from a study of blood T cell repertoires in COVID-19. V dropped 3 bases and J dropped 8 bases, with 14 bases sitting between them. From germline, CDR1 is DFQATT and CDR2 SNEGSKA (reference sequence). The CDR3 loop spans 13 amino acids. The chain joins TRBV20-1 to TRBJ1-5; D is possibly TRBD1 (5 bases). The clonotype originates from a young man with acute or convalescent COVID-19. The sample was peripheral blood. The CDR3 sequence is CSASLGRVKPQHF. The CDR3 coding sequence is TGCAGTGCTAGTTTGGGCAGGGTGAAGCCCCAGCATTTT.